This T cell receptor beta chain was sequenced for a study of OX40 agonist ivuxolimab in advanced cancers. Study context: Among those enrolled, mean age was roughly 55 years (range roughly 20 to 85) and 75% to 85% were male.

Profiling relied on immunoSEQ multiplex PCR, and the TCRdb table lists in-frame clones only, not all of them. This sample has tens of thousands of clones; over 75% occur once, and the top ten carry 0.3% to 0.45%. Trimming pared 5 bases from V and 2 bases from J, leaving 13 bases between. This CDR3 contains 14 residues. The germline gives CDR1 SGHNT, CDR2 YENEEA. Note on this clone: Its matching antigen is unknown.

General observations from the study: Partial responders at 0.1-3.0 mg/kg showed near-lowest clonal expansion.

This clonotype originated in an adult with an advanced solid tumor such as melanoma, head and neck, liver or kidney cancer. The sample consisted of CD4+ or CD8+ T cells sorted from blood, taken in a trial of the OX40 agonist ivuxolimab. The gene calls are TRBV11-3 and TRBJ2-7; perhaps TRBD2 as D (6 bases). CDR3 region: CASSPTGDTYEQYF. The CDR3 coding sequence is TGTGCCAGCAGCCCAACGGGGGATACCTACGAGCAGTACTTC.